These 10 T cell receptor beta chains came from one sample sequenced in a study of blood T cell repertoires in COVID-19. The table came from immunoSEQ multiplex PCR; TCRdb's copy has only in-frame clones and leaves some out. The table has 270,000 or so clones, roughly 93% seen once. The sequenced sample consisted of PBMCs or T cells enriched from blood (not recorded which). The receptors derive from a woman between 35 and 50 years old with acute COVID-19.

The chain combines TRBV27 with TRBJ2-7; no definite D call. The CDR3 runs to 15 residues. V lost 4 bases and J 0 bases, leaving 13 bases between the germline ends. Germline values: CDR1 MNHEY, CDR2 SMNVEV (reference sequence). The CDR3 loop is CASSSPGPSSYEQYF. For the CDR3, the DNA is TGTGCCAGCAGTTCGCCAGGTCCGAGCTCCTACGAGCAGTACTTC.

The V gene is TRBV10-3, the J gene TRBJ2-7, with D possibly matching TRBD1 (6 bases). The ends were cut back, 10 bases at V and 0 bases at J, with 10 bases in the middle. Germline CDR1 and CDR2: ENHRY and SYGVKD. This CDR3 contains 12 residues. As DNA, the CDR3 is TGTGCCACCCGGGACATCTCCTACGAGCAGTACTTC. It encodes CATRDISYEQYF.

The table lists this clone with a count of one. The CDR3: CASRELGQGAAGYTF. The DNA of the CDR3 is TGTGCCAGCAGGGAGCTTGGCCAGGGGGCAGCCGGCTACACCTTC. The chain employs TRBV28 and TRBJ1-2, with 8 bases identical to TRBD1. Germline CDR1 and CDR2: MDHEN and SYDVKM. The ends lost 6 bases at V and 8 bases at J; junction bases unmatched: 14. CDR3 length: 15 amino acids.

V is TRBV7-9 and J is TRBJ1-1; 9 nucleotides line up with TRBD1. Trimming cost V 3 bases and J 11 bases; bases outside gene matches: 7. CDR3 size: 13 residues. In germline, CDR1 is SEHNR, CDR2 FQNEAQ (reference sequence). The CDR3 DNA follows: TGTGCCAGCAGCTTGGACAGGGGCTTTATGGCTTTCTTT. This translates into CASSLDRGFMAFF.

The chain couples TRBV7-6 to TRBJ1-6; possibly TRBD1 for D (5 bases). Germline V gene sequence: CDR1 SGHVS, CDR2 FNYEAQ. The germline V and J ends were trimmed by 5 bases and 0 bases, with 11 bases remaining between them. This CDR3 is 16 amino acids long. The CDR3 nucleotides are TGTGCCAGCAGCCGGGACGGGAGCTCCTATAATTCACCCCTCCACTTT. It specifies CASSRDGSSYNSPLHF.

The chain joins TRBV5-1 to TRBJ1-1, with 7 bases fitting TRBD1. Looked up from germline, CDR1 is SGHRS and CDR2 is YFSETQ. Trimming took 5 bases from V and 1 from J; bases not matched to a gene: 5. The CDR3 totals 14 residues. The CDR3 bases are TGCGCCAGCAGACAGGGACAGCCGAACACTGAAGCTTTCTTT. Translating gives CASRQGQPNTEAFF.

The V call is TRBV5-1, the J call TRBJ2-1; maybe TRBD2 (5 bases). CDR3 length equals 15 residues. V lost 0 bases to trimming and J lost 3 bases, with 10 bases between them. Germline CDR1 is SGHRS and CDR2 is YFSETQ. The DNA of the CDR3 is TGCGCCAGCAGCTTGGCCAGCGGCTTCTACAATGAGCAGTTCTTC. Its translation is CASSLASGFYNEQFF.

Written as DNA, the CDR3 is TGTGCCACCACCGGGGGACTTCTAGGCAATGAGCAGTTCTTC. Residues: CATTGGLLGNEQFF. This chain connects TRBV24-1 to TRBJ2-1; D is possibly TRBD2 (6 bases). The CDR3 contains 14 residues. Germline CDR1 and CDR2: KGHDR and SFDVKD. Trimming took off 8 bases at V and 6 bases at J, with 16 bases between the two ends.

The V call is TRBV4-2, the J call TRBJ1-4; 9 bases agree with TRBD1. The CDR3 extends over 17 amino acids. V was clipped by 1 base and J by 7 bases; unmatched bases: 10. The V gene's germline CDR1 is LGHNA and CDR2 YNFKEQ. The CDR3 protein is CASSQGSGTGSAEKLFF. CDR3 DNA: TGTGCCAGCAGCCAAGGGTCAGGGACAGGGAGTGCTGAAAAACTGTTTTTT.

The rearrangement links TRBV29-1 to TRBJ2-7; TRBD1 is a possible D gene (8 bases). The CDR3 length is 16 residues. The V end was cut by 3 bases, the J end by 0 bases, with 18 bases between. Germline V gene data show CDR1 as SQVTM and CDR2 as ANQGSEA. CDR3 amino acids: CSVEGGTGGSSYEQYF. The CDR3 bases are TGCAGCGTTGAGGGGGGGACAGGCGGAAGCTCCTACGAGCAGTACTTC.